The rows below give T cell receptor beta chains drawn from one sample of a study of OX40 agonist ivuxolimab in advanced cancers. Assay: immunoSEQ multiplex PCR; the TCRdb copy retains only in-frame clones and omits some. The sample has approximately 70,000 clones, about 84% seen once. The sequenced sample was CD4+ or CD8+ T cells sorted from blood, obtained in a trial of the OX40 agonist ivuxolimab. All receptors derive from an adult with an advanced solid tumor such as melanoma, head and neck, liver or kidney cancer. Each CDR3 is given with its conserved first and last residue. The D gene is left open where the match is weak. The size field is filled for only some rows; it gives once, few, many or a size class.

>TRBV7-9|NA|TRBD2|TRBJ2-3
TGTGCCAGCAGCTTTGGGACTAGCGGGAGCACAGATACGCAGTATTTT
CASSFGTSGSTDTQYF
>TRBV30|NA|TRBD1|TRBJ2-1
TGTGCCTGCGAAACAGGACAGGCACTATACAATGAGCAGTTCTTC
CACETGQALYNEQFF
>TRBV29-1|NA|TRBD2|TRBJ2-5
TGCAGCGTTGAACGGGGGGGGAGAGAGACCCAGTACTTC
CSVERGGRETQYF
>TRBV11-2|NA|NA|TRBJ1-2
TGTGCCAGCAGCTTAGGTACCGAAAGCTATGGCTACACCTTC
CASSLGTESYGYTF
>TRBV7-2|NA|TRBD1|TRBJ2-5
TGTGCCAGCAGCCCGGGACAGAGAGGGGAAGAGACCCAGTACTTC
CASSPGQRGEETQYF
>TRBV9|NA|NA|TRBJ1-6
TGTGCCAGCAGCGCCTCAGTGGGGGTCAATAATTCACCCCTCCACTTT
CASSASVGVNNSPLHF
>TRBV4-2|NA|NA|TRBJ1-5
TGTGCCAGCAGCCAAGATGTCAAGGCGGCCCAGCATTTT
CASSQDVKAAQHF
>TRBV6-5|NA|NA|TRBJ2-1
TGTGCCAGCAGTTACTCTGGGGGCTCCTACAATGAGCAGTTCTTC
CASSYSGGSYNEQFF
>TRBV11-3|NA|NA|TRBJ1-1
TGTGCCAGCAGCTTAGCAGGGGTTGGCACTGAAGCTTTCTTT
CASSLAGVGTEAFF
>TRBV7-2|NA|NA|TRBJ1-1
TGTGCCAGCAGCTTATTGGGAACAAACACTGAAGCTTTCTTT
CASSLLGTNTEAFF
>TRBV25-1|NA|TRBD1|TRBJ1-6
TGTGCCAGCAGCACAATGGACAGGAGAAATTCACCCCTCCACTTT
CASSTMDRRNSPLHF
>TRBV4-3|NA|NA|TRBJ1-1
TGCGCCAGCAGCCAAGACCTTATGTGGGGGGCACAAGCTTTCTTT
CASSQDLMWGAQAFF
>TRBV27|NA|NA|TRBJ2-2
TGTGCCAGCACATCCGGGACCCAGAACACCGGGGAGCTGTTTTTT
CASTSGTQNTGELFF
>TRBV5-5|NA|TRBD2|TRBJ2-7
TGTGCCAGCAGCTTGGTGGCTAGCGGCTACGAGCAGTACTTC
CASSLVASGYEQYF
>TRBV15|NA|NA|TRBJ2-4
TGTGCCACCAGCAGAGATTTGAACAGGGTGGGAAACATTCAGTACTTC
CATSRDLNRVGNIQYF
>TRBV5-6|NA|TRBD1|TRBJ1-2
TGTGCCAGCAGCTTGTTTCAGGGGGCGGTTGGCTACACCTTC
CASSLFQGAVGYTF
>TRBV11-3|NA|NA|TRBJ1-2
TGTGCCAGCAGCTTAGCCGGGGCCCAGGGCTACACCTTC
CASSLAGAQGYTF
>TRBV6-6|NA|NA|TRBJ1-5
TGTGCCAGCAGTTGGGCCAAGGGTCAGCCCCAGCATTTT
CASSWAKGQPQHF
>TRBV29-1|once|NA|TRBJ1-1
TGCAGCGGGGGACATACGAACACTGAAGCTTTCTTT
CSGGHTNTEAFF
>TRBV5-6|NA|NA|TRBJ2-7
TGTGCCAGCAGCTTGCGGGGGAGGAACGAGCAGTACTTC
CASSLRGRNEQYF
>TRBV5-4|few|NA|TRBJ2-3
TGTGCCAGCAGCACGGGGGACGGGACTCTAAATACGCAGTATTTT
CASSTGDGTLNTQYF
>TRBV7-2|NA|NA|TRBJ1-5
TGTGCCAGCAGCCCTGGAGGTTCTCGGTCCCAGCATTTT
CASSPGGSRSQHF
>TRBV5-4|NA|NA|TRBJ2-5
TGTGCCAGCAGCCGGAGCGGTGCAGGGACCCAGTACTTC
CASSRSGAGTQYF
>TRBV11-2|NA|TRBD1|TRBJ2-5
TGTGCCAGCAGCCGGACAGGGGGCGACTTGGAGACCCAGTACTTC
CASSRTGGDLETQYF
>TRBV15|once|NA|TRBJ1-1
TGTGCCACCAGCAGAGACATAAGGGAAGGCACTGAAGCTTTCTTT
CATSRDIREGTEAFF